This TCR beta chain was recorded in a study of identical twins. Of note for this clonotype: Its antigen is undetermined.

Study results and caveats: One should note that invariant MAIT and iNKT cells could partly confound zero-insertion analyses. Memory repertoires showed no such pattern, whereas abundant cord blood beta clonotypes carried fewer insertions. Twins shared beta out-of-frame sequences in excess, but this excess was weaker.

This CDR3 spans 16 amino acids. With 3 bases removed from V and 2 bases from J, the gap between germline ends came to 17 bases. The V gene's germline CDR1 is DFQATT and CDR2 SNEGSKA (reference sequence). Template switching supplied a universal primer site; unique molecular identifiers were carried on the cDNA. MiXCR, run by TCRdb on the 5' RACE reads, gives a single entry per CDR3 protein. The sample shows 410,000 or so distinct CDR3 sequences, around 20% of them seen only once. The TCR sequence derives from a man aged 50-59 years in good health. Sequences were obtained from naive T cells sorted from blood. J is TRBJ2-1 and V is TRBV20-1; possibly TRBD2 for D (6 bases). The CDR3 DNA reads TGCAGTGCTAGCGGCATTGGGGGGAACCCCTACAATGAGCAGTTCTTC. This encodes CSASGIGGNPYNEQFF.